The entry below describes one TCR beta chain. In the original analysis: Nucleated cell number was recorded as an estimate derived from reference gene primer amplification. The data were produced by immunoSEQ multiplex PCR, yet TCRdb's version contains in-frame clones alone and is incomplete. V and J calls and clone size are given by that table; D and trimming were obtained from the DNA. The table includes 200,000 to 300,000 clones, roughly 82% detected once. The data are from a study of blood T cell repertoires in COVID-19. Study-wide background: Nucleic acid was either cDNA or gDNA, and it came from T cells, B-cell-depleted T cells, or PBMCs.

Trimming at V came to 5 bases and at J to 0 bases, leaving 4 bases not matched to a gene. The CDR3 consists of 15 residues. In germline, CDR1 is SGHNT, CDR2 YENEEA. The sequence came from a man between 40 and 49 years old who had recovered from COVID-19. The chain combines TRBV11-3 with TRBJ2-3, with TRBD1 matching over 8 bases. The sequenced sample was peripheral blood. The CDR3 DNA is TGTGCCAGCAGCCCCCGGACAGGGAGCACAGATACGCAGTATTTT. Translated, it gives CASSPRTGSTDTQYF.